The T cell receptor beta chain under discussion was sequenced for a study of OX40 agonist ivuxolimab in advanced cancers. Using immunoSEQ multiplex PCR, the repertoire was profiled, and TCRdb retains in-frame clones only, with some absent. The sample lists approximately 66,000 clones, 86% occurring once. Study results and caveats: Fewer expanded clones were found on average in CD4+ than in CD8+ T cells.

Comments on this clone: The target antigen is unknown.

The length of the CDR3 is 15 residues. Trimming took 4 bases from V and 4 from J; bases not matched to a gene: 7. CDR1 is LNHDA, CDR2 SQIVND, per germline (reference sequence). Peripheral blood came from all dose cohorts at three timepoints. The receptor comes from an adult with an advanced solid tumor such as melanoma, head and neck, liver or kidney cancer. This material consisted of CD4+ or CD8+ T cells sorted from blood, taken in a trial of the OX40 agonist ivuxolimab. V usage is TRBV19 and J usage is TRBJ1-2; 9 nucleotides line up with TRBD1. CDR3: CASSTSTGGGYGYTF. The CDR3 nucleotides are TGTGCCAGTAGTACCTCTACAGGGGGCGGCTATGGCTACACCTTC.